This T cell receptor beta chain is drawn from a study of shared clonotypes between healthy human individuals. Overall study findings and caveats: An anticipated effect of sequencing depth on clonotype sharing among donors was recognized. The sole specimen, blood, was sampled, and tissue repertoires likely differ.

Every one of the donors was a Caucasian adult that lived in Nashville, Tennessee. Once extracted for a subset, genomic DNA was divided evenly among several immunoSEQ plates. TCRdb's table, derived via immunoSEQ multiplex PCR, lists solely in-frame clones and lacks some. In the table there are about 1.5 million clones, approximately 98% of which are singletons. Worth noting for this clone: No antigen is known for it.

CDR1 and CDR2 from the germline V gene are SNHLY and FYNNEI. J gave up 7 bases and V 5 bases, and 7 bases lay outside the gene matches. This CDR3 has 14 amino acids. The receptor comes from a man in his thirties or forties in good health. This chain uses TRBV2 with TRBJ1-5, with TRBD1 identical over 8 bases. The sequenced sample was naive CD4+ T cells sorted from blood. Documented subset: CD45RA+ positively selected. CDR3 sequence: CASSPGGRNQPQHF. The CDR3 DNA reads TGTGCCAGCAGTCCAGGGGGCCGAAACCAGCCCCAGCATTTT. The variable domain in full, completed from reference TRBV2 and TRBJ1-5, reads EPEVTQTPSHQVTQMGQEVILRCVPISNHLYFYWYRQILGQKVEFLVSFYNNEISEKSEIFDDQFSVERPDGSNFTLKIRSTKLEDSAMYFCASSPGGRNQPQHFGDGTRLSIL.